This TCR beta chain was recorded in a study of cytomegalovirus exposure and HLA in healthy donors. Study at large: Drawn from HLA-typed donors, roughly 87 million unique TCRs were held in an early data release.

With 60 Vbeta and 13 Jbeta primers, the PCR was carried out. Only in-frame clones appear in the TCRdb table, and some are missing; sequencing was by immunoSEQ multiplex PCR. The table lists around 120,000 clones, 60% to 80% of them singletons. The V gene's germline CDR1 is MNHNS and CDR2 SASEGT. This CDR3 contains 14 residues. V trimming: 6 bases; J trimming: 6 bases; junction bases outside the gene matches: 9. To note about this clone: Its antigen is still unknown.

Broader study findings: Association of 16,951 TCR beta sequences with HLA alleles was found at 0.05 false discovery rate in a later analysis. When the data were analyzed later, several of the most significant clusters appeared to be linked to common viral pathogens. Presence/absence analysis assumed near-uniform sequencing depth across donors.

Sequenced sample: PBMCs. V gene TRBV6-1 combines with J gene TRBJ2-5; 8 nucleotides match TRBD2. This sequence was found in a man between 50 and 59 years old in good health and CMV-seropositive. The CDR3 DNA reads TGTGCCAGCAGGACGGGGGGGCGCGTCCAGACCCAGTACTTC. Protein product: CASRTGGRVQTQYF.